What follows are 10 T cell receptor beta chains derived from one specimen sequenced in a study of T-cell memory formation after mild COVID-19. MiXCR, run by TCRdb on the 5' RACE reads, gives a single entry per CDR3 protein. The table shows about 350,000 distinct CDR3 sequences, with approximately 13% occurring only once. Sample: PBMCs or a T cell subset sorted from them (not recorded which). These TCRs come from a man aged 18-30 years who had mild COVID-19 (a few samples of this study predate the infection). Cell type and time point are not known.

This clonotype has more than one count but fewer than ten. Relative to the germline gene, one junction end is altered; a read error may explain this. The gene calls are TRBV5-1 and TRBJ2-1; 7 nucleotides match TRBD1. Looked up from germline, CDR1 is SGHRS and CDR2 is YFSETQ. The CDR3 runs to 15 residues. The CDR3 region has the DNA TGCGCCAGCCGCTTACGACAGGGATACTACAATGAGCAGTTCTTC. Translating gives CASRLRQGYYNEQFF.

This clonotype was recorded a few times. For the CDR3, the DNA is TGCGCCAGCAGCGTCTCGCCTTCGACAGGGGGAGGTTCACCCCTCCACTTT. Protein: CASSVSPSTGGGSPLHF. The chain has TRBV4-3 and TRBJ1-6, with TRBD1 identical over 9 bases. The CDR3 extends over 17 amino acids. With 5 bases clipped from V and 9 bases from J, the junction kept 14 bases outside the gene matches. Germline V gene lookup returns CDR1 LGHNA and CDR2 YSLEER.

By its share, this clonotype is medium-sized. J is TRBJ1-1 and V is TRBV4-3; unclear D gene. Germline V gene sequence: CDR1 LGHNA, CDR2 YSLEER. The CDR3 has 14 residues. V lost 2 bases and J lost 3, with 10 bases in between. The CDR3 bases are TGCGCCAGCAGCCAATGGGCGAAGGACACTGAAGCTTTCTTT. It yields the protein CASSQWAKDTEAFF.

The V and J genes are TRBV27 and TRBJ2-6; 8 positions agree with TRBD1. The V gene's germline CDR1 is MNHEY and CDR2 SMNVEV (reference sequence). The CDR3 runs 18 residues. The trim removed 6 bases at V and 1 base at J, leaving 11 bases unmatched. CDR3 sequence: CASSTPTGVKSGANVLTF. The CDR3 DNA reads as TGTGCCAGCAGCACACCGACAGGGGTTAAGTCTGGGGCCAACGTCCTGACTTTC.

V gene TRBV19 combines with J gene TRBJ2-2, with D perhaps given as TRBD1 or TRBD2 (5 bases each). Trimming removed 9 bases at V and 5 bases at J, with 7 bases between. The CDR3 is made up of 11 amino acids. Germline values: CDR1 LNHDA, CDR2 SQIVND (reference sequence). The CDR3 loop reads CARGVTGELFF. The CDR3 DNA reads TGTGCCAGGGGGGTGACCGGGGAGCTGTTTTTT.

This clonotype has a handful of counts. The V call is TRBV6-1, the J call TRBJ2-7; D might be TRBD2 (5 bases). Germline CDR1 reads MNHNS; CDR2 reads SASEGT. The CDR3 spans 14 residues. The V end lost 7 bases, the J end lost 4 bases, and 17 bases lay between the germline ends. The CDR3 DNA sequence: TGTGCCAGCATCGAAACTAGGACGGTTTACGAGCAGTACTTC. Its translation: CASIETRTVYEQYF.

The rearrangement uses TRBV15 and TRBJ1-1; D not resolved. CDR3 size: 13 residues. Trimming took 1 base from V and 4 from J, leaving 7 bases between them. Per the germline V gene, CDR1 is LNHNV and CDR2 is YYDKDF (reference sequence). The CDR3 DNA reads as TGTGCCACCAGCAGAGGTTTAGGCACTGAAGCTTTCTTT. Translating gives CATSRGLGTEAFF.

J is TRBJ1-5 and V is TRBV7-9; 7 nucleotides agree with TRBD1. The CDR3 contains 15 residues. The V segment lost 4 bases and the J segment 4 bases; nucleotides outside the gene matches: 7. Germline V gene lookup returns CDR1 SEHNR and CDR2 FQNEAQ (reference sequence). CDR3 nucleotide sequence: TGTGCCAGCAGCTATTCGGGACAGCTTAATCAGCCCCAGCATTTT. Translating gives CASSYSGQLNQPQHF.

This chain joins TRBV7-9 and TRBJ1-2; D unresolved. V shed 5 bases and J shed 8 bases, with 15 bases lying between them. Germline values: CDR1 SEHNR, CDR2 FQNEAQ (reference sequence). The CDR3 loop spans 13 amino acids. DNA of the CDR3: TGTGCCAGCAGCCCGACTGGGTATGGAGGCTACACCTTC. It codes for CASSPTGYGGYTF.

The CDR3 sequence is CASSPRDRSQETQYF. CDR3 coding DNA: TGTGCCAGCAGCCCACGGGACAGGTCCCAAGAGACCCAGTACTTC. V and J are TRBV7-2 and TRBJ2-5, with 8 bases that match TRBD1. The V gene end was trimmed by 5 bases and the J gene end by 1 base; junction bases not matched to a gene: 6. This CDR3 has 15 amino acids. CDR1 and CDR2 from the germline V gene are SGHTA and FQGNSA.